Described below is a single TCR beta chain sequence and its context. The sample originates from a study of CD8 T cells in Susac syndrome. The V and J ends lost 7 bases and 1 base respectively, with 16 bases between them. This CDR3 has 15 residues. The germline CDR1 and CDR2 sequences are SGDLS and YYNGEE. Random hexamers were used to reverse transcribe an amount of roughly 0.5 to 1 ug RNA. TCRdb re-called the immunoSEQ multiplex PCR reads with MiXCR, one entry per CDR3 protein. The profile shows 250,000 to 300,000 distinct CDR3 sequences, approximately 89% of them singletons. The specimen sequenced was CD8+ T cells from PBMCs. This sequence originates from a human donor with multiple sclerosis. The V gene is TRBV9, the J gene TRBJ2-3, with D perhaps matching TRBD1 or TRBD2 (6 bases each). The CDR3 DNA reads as TGTGCCAGCGGGGGGCAGGCCGAACGCACAGATACGCAGTATTTT. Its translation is CASGGQAERTDTQYF.